The source of this T cell receptor (beta chain) is a study of cytomegalovirus exposure and HLA in healthy donors. Overall study context: In a previous analysis, nearly 120 million unique TCR beta sequences were found from 150 million to 200 million T cells.

The PCR had 60 Vbeta and 13 Jbeta primers. The table came from immunoSEQ multiplex PCR; TCRdb's copy has only in-frame clones and leaves some out. The sample lists around 230,000 clones, about 79% seen once, with 1.5% to 2% in the top ten. V shed 5 bases and J shed 2 bases, with 7 bases lying between them. The CDR3 is 12 residues long. CDR1 is MNHEY, CDR2 SMNVEV, per germline (reference sequence). Remarks on this clone: What it binds is not known.

Study-wide results and caveats: Whilst most TCR sequences proved rare, a subset of public TCRs occurred across many donors. Highly shared variants forming one cluster were likely a sequencing artifact.

The sequence was collected from a male donor in good health and CMV-seronegative. Sequenced input: PBMCs. The chain has TRBV27 and TRBJ2-7; D might be TRBD2 (5 bases). CDR3 nucleotides: TGTGCCAGCAGTGGAGCGGCCTACGAGCAGTACTTC. Its translation is CASSGAAYEQYF.